This TCR beta chain emerged from a study of cytomegalovirus exposure and HLA in healthy donors. PCR employed 60 Vbeta and 13 Jbeta primers. Sequencing was performed with immunoSEQ multiplex PCR; in TCRdb, only in-frame clones are kept and a portion is missing. The sample includes over 50,000 clones, roughly 80% of them seen just once. This receptor was taken from a middle-aged man in good health and CMV-seronegative. Sequencing was performed on PBMCs.

This CDR3 is CASSRSPGGAGETQYF. CDR3 DNA sequence: TGTGCCAGCAGTCGATCCCCCGGGGGGGCGGGGGAGACCCAGTACTTC. V is TRBV7-2 and J is TRBJ2-5; TRBD2 matches at 8 bases. The CDR3 has 16 amino acids. V gave up 6 bases and J gave up 5 bases; unmatched junction bases: 14. Germline V gene sequence: CDR1 SGHTA, CDR2 FQGNSA.